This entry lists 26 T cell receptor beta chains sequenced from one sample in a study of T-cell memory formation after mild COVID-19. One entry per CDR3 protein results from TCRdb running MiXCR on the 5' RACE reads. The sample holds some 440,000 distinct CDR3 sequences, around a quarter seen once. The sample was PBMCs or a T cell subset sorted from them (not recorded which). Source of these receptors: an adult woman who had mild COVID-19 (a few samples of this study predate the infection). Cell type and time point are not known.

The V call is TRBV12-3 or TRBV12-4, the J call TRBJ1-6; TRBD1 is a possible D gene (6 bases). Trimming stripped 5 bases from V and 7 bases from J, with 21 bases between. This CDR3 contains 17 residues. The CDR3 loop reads CASSPRGGGLPNSPLHF. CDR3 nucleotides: TGTGCCAGCAGTCCTAGAGGGGGAGGACTACCCAATTCACCCCTCCACTTT.

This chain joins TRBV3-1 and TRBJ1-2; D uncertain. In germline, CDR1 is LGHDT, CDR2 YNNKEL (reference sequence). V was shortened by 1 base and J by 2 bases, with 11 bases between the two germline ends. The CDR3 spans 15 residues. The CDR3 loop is CASSQGGQANYGYTF. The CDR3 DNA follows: TGTGCCAGCAGCCAAGGCGGGCAGGCGAACTATGGCTACACCTTC.

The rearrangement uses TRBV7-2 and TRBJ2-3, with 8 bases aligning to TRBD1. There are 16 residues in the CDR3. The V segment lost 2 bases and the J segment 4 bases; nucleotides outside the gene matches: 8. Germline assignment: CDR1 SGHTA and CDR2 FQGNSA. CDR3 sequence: CASSLQGARIPDTQYF. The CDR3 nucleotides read TGTGCCAGCAGCTTACAGGGGGCCCGGATCCCAGATACGCAGTATTTT.

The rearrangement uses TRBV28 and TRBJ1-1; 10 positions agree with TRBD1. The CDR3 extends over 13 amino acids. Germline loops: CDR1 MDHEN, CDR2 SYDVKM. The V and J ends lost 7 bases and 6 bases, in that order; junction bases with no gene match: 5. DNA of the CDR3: TGTGCCAGCAACGTCGGACAGGGGGCTGAAGCTTTCTTT. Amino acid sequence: CASNVGQGAEAFF.

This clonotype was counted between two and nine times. CDR3 DNA: TGCAGTGCTAGTGTGGAGACCCAGTACTTC. It specifies CSASVETQYF. The chain uses TRBV20-1 and TRBJ2-5; no clear D gene. Trimming pared 3 bases from V and 5 bases from J, leaving 4 bases between. Germline-derived CDR1 and CDR2 are DFQATT and SNEGSKA (reference sequence). This CDR3 is 10 amino acids long.

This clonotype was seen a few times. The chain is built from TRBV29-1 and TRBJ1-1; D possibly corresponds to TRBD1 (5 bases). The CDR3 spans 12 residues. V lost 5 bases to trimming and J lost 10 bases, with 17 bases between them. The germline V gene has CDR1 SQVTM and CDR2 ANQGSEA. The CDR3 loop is CSVSGWKGLAFF. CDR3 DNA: TGCAGCGTTTCGGGCTGGAAGGGGTTAGCTTTCTTT. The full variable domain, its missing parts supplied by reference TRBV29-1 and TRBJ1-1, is SAVISQKPSRDICQRGTSLTIQCQVDSQVTMMFWYRQQPGQSLTLIATANQGSEATYESGFVIDKFPISRPNLTFSTLTVSNMSPEDSSIYLCSVSGWKGLAFFGQGTRLTVV.

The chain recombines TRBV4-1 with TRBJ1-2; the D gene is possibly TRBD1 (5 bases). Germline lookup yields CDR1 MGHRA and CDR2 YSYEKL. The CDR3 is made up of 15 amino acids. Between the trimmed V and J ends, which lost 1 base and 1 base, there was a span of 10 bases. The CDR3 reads CASSQAAGINYGYTF. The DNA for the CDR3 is TGCGCCAGCAGCCAAGCGGCAGGGATTAACTATGGCTACACCTTC.

CDR3 residues: CSLGAANTGELFF. CDR3 in DNA: TGCAGCTTGGGGGCCGCGAACACCGGGGAGCTGTTTTTT. The gene calls are TRBV20-1 and TRBJ2-2; D is possibly TRBD1 (6 bases). CDR3 length: 13 amino acids. Germline V gene lookup returns CDR1 DFQATT and CDR2 SNEGSKA (reference sequence).

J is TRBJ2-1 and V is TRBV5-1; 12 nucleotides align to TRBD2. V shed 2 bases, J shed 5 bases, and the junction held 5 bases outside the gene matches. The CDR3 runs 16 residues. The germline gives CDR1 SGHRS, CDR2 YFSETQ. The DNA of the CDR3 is TGCGCCAGCAGCTTCGGGCGACTAGCGGGAGACAATGAGCAGTTCTTC. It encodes CASSFGRLAGDNEQFF.

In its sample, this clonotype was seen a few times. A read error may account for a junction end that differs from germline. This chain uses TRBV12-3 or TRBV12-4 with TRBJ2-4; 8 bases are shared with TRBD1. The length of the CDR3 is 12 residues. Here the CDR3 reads CASSRQGYSLGF. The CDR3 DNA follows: TGTGCCAGCAGTCGACAGGGGTACTCCCTGGGCTTC.

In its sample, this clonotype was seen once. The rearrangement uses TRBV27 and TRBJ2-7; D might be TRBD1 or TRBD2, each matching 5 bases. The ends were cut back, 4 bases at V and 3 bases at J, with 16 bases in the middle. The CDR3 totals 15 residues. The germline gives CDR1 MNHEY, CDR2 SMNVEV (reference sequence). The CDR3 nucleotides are TGTGCCAGCAGTTCACCCTCGGGACGGGTCTACGAGCAGTACTTC. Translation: CASSSPSGRVYEQYF.

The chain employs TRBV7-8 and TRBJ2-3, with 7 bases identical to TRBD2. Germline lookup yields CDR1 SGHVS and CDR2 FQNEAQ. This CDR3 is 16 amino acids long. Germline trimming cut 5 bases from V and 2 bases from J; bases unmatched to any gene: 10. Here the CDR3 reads CASSPTAGLNTDTQYF. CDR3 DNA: TGTGCCAGCAGCCCCACGGCGGGACTAAACACAGATACGCAGTATTTT.

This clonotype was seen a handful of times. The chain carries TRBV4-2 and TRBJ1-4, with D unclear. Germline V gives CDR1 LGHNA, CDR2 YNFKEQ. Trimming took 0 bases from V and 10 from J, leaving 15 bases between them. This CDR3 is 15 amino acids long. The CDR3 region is CASSQDDRVRGKLFF. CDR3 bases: TGTGCCAGCAGCCAAGATGATCGGGTGCGAGGAAAACTGTTTTTT.

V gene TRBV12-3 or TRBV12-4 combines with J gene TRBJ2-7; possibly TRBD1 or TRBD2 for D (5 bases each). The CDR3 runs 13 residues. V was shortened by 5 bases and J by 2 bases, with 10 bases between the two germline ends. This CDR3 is CASSPRGPYEQYF. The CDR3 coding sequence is TGTGCCAGCAGTCCCCGGGGCCCCTACGAGCAGTACTTC.

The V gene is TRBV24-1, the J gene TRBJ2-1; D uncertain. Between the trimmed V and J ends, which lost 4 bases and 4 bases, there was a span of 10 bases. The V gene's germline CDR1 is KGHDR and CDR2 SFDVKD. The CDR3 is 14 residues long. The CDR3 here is CATSDLKVYNEQFF. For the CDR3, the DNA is TGTGCCACCAGTGACTTAAAGGTTTACAATGAGCAGTTCTTC.

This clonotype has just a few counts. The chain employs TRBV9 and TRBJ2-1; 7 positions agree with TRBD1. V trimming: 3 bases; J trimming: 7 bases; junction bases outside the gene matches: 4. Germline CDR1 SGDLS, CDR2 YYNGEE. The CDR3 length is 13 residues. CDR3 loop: CASSEGQMNEQFF. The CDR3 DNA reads TGTGCCAGCAGCGAGGGACAGATGAATGAGCAGTTCTTC.

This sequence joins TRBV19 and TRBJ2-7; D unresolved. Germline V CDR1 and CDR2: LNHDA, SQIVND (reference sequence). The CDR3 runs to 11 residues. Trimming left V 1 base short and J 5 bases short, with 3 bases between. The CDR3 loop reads CASSIGHEQYF. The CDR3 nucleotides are TGTGCCAGTAGTATAGGACACGAGCAGTACTTC.

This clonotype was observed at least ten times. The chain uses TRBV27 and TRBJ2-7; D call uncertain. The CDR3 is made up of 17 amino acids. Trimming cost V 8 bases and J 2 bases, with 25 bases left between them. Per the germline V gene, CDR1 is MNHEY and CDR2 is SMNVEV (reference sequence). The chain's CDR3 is CASPFCWANPPTYEQYF. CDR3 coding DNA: TGTGCCAGCCCCTTCTGCTGGGCCAATCCTCCGACCTACGAGCAGTACTTC.

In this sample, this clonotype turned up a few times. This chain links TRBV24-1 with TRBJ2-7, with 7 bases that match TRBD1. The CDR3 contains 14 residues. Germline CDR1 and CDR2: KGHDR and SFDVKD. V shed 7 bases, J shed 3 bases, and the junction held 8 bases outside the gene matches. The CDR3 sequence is CATRRGTDVYEQYF. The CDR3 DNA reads TGTGCCACCAGGCGTGGGACAGACGTCTACGAGCAGTACTTC.

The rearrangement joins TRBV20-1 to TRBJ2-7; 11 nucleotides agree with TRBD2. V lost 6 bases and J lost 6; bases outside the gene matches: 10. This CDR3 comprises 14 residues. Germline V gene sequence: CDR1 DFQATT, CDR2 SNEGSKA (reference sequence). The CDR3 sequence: CSAELAGDRGEQYF. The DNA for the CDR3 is TGCAGTGCGGAACTAGCGGGAGACCGGGGCGAGCAGTACTTC.

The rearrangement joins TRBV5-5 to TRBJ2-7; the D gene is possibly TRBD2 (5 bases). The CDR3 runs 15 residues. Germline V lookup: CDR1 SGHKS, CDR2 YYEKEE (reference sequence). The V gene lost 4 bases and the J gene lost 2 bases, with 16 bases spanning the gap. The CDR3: CASSPEEGRPYEQYF. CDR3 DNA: TGTGCCAGCAGCCCGGAAGAGGGAAGACCCTACGAGCAGTACTTC.

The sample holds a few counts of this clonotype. CDR3 in amino acids: CATSRGLGYTGELFF. The CDR3 DNA reads as TGTGCCACCAGCAGGGGACTAGGATACACCGGGGAGCTGTTTTTT. The gene calls are TRBV15 and TRBJ2-2; 8 bases fit TRBD2. This CDR3 comprises 15 residues. In germline, CDR1 is LNHNV, CDR2 YYDKDF (reference sequence). V lost 3 bases to trimming and J lost 3 bases; unmatched junction nucleotides: 3.

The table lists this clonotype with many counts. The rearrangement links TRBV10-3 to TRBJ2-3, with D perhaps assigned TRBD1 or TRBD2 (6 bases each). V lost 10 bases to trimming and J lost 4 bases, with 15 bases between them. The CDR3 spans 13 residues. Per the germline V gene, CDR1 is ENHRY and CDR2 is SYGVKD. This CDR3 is CARSGGPADTQYF. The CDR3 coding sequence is TGTGCCAGGAGTGGGGGGCCTGCAGATACGCAGTATTTT.

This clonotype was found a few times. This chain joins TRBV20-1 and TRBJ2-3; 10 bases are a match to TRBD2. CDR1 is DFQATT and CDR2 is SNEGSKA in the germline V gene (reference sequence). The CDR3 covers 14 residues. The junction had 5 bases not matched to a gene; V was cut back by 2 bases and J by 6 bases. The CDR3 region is CSARSSGGWDTQYF. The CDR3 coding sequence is TGCAGTGCTAGATCTAGCGGGGGTTGGGATACGCAGTATTTT.

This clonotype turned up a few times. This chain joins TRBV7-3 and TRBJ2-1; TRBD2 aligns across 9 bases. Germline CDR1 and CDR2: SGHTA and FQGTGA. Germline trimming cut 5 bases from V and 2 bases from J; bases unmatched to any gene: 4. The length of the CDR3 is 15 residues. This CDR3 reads CASSMGGGAYNEQFF. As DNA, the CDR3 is TGTGCCAGCAGCATGGGCGGGGGGGCCTACAATGAGCAGTTCTTC.

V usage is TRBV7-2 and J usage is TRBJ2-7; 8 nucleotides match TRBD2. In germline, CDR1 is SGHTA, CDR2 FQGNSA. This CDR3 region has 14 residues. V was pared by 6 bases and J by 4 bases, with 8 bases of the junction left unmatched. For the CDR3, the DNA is TGTGCCAGCAGGGGAGTAGCGGGGAGGTACGAGCAGTACTTC. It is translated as CASRGVAGRYEQYF.